The 10 T cell receptor beta chains listed next were all sequenced from one sample in a study of regulatory T cells in long-lasting Graves disease. As for time point: newly diagnosed GD, antithyroid drugs for less than 3 months. Generation of the TCR library employed RNA extracted from PBMCs. Libraries of TCR beta came from iRepertoire HTBI primers plus Arm-PCR of CDR3 regions. TCRdb analysed the multiplex PCR reads with MiXCR anew, one entry per CDR3 protein. This table has approximately 400,000 distinct CDR3 sequences, approximately 15% appearing once. Separately, the same data were catalogued under a study of T cells in Graves' hyperthyroidism and ophthalmopathy.

The sample here was peripheral blood mononuclear cells (PBMCs), taken at new diagnosis, from a patient treated with antithyroid drugs. The receptors here all came from a middle-aged woman with Graves disease.

The table lists this clonotype with many counts. The V call is TRBV3-1, the J call TRBJ2-4; D possibly matches TRBD1 or TRBD2 (7 bases each). V lost 4 bases, J lost 4 bases, and 17 bases lay in between. Germline loops: CDR1 LGHDT, CDR2 YNNKEL (reference sequence). There are 16 residues in the CDR3. CDR3: CASSPGQGGTKNIQYF. For the CDR3, the DNA is TGTGCCAGCAGCCCCGGTCAGGGGGGGACTAAAAACATTCAGTACTTC.

Concerning this clonotype: The CDR3 does not close with the conserved phenylalanine or tryptophan, likely indicating a read error. The rearrangement links TRBV5-1 to TRBJ2-3, with 10 bases identical to TRBD1. The CDR3 loop spans 15 amino acids. Germline V gene sequence: CDR1 SGHRS, CDR2 YFSETQ. V gave up 4 bases and J gave up 4 bases; unmatched junction bases: 6. The CDR3: CASSQGQGIPDTQYL. CDR3 DNA sequence: TGCGCCAGCAGCCAGGGACAGGGGATTCCAGATACGCAGTATCTT.

There are many counts of this clonotype. In DNA form, the CDR3 reads TGTGCCAGCAGTAGACTAGCGGGATCCTACGAGCAGTACTTC. Protein: CASSRLAGSYEQYF. The rearrangement uses TRBV6-1 and TRBJ2-7; the match to TRBD2 covers 11 bases. Germline V gene sequence: CDR1 MNHNS, CDR2 SASEGT. CDR3 length equals 14 residues. V gave up 5 bases and J gave up 1 base; unmatched junction bases: 1.

This clonotype was seen only a few times. CDR3 in amino acids: CASSPPGTGSNQPQHF. In DNA form, the CDR3 reads TGTGCCAGCTCACCTCCAGGGACGGGGAGCAATCAGCCCCAGCATTTT. The rearrangement joins TRBV18 to TRBJ1-5; D perhaps matches TRBD1 (5 bases). The CDR3 sequence is 16 residues long. Trimming took off 3 bases at V and 1 base at J, with 13 bases between the two ends. The germline V gene has CDR1 KGHSH and CDR2 LQKENI. Based on the CDR3 plus reference TRBV18 and TRBJ1-5, the full variable domain is NAGVMQNPRHLVRRRGQEARLRCSPMKGHSHVYWYRQLPEEGLKFMVYLQKENIIDESGMPKERFSAEFPKEGPSILRIQQVVRGDSAAYFCASSPPGTGSNQPQHFGDGTRLSIL.

In its sample, this clonotype was seen many times. The J gene is TRBJ2-7, the V gene TRBV12-5; TRBD2 matches 7 bases. Per the germline V gene, CDR1 is LGHNT and CDR2 is FRNRAP. CDR3 length: 13 residues. V shed 2 bases and J 7 bases; nucleotides not matched to a gene: 5. CDR3 loop: CASGLHTGGEQYF. In DNA, the CDR3 is TGTGCTAGTGGTTTGCATACGGGGGGTGAGCAGTACTTC.

In this sample, this clonotype turned up many times. This chain links TRBV6-5 with TRBJ2-5, with D possibly TRBD2 on 5 matching bases. Trimming took 1 base from V and 5 from J, leaving 11 bases between them. Germline lookup yields CDR1 MNHEY and CDR2 SVGAGI. The CDR3 extends over 14 amino acids. The CDR3 region has the DNA TGTGCCAGCAGTTACTACGGGCCGGGGGAGACCCAGTACTTC. It codes for CASSYYGPGETQYF.

This clonotype was counted ten times or more. This chain connects TRBV12-3 or TRBV12-4 to TRBJ2-1; 11 positions match TRBD2. V gave up 5 bases and J gave up 3 bases; unmatched junction bases: 6. The CDR3 length is 16 residues. The CDR3 DNA reads TGTGCCAGCAGTCTTAGCGGGAGGGGCTACTACAATGAGCAGTTCTTC. It specifies CASSLSGRGYYNEQFF.

This clonotype was detected many times. The rearrangement joins TRBV29-1 to TRBJ1-1; 9 bases are a match to TRBD1. The CDR3 sequence is 11 residues long. Germline loops: CDR1 SQVTM, CDR2 ANQGSEA. V trimming: 6 bases; J trimming: 7 bases; junction bases outside the gene matches: 3. Here the CDR3 reads CSVQGAGEAFF. The CDR3 DNA reads TGCAGCGTACAGGGGGCTGGTGAAGCTTTCTTT.

Many counts were recorded for this clonotype. The chain combines TRBV12-3 or TRBV12-4 with TRBJ1-1; TRBD1 aligns across 9 bases. CDR3 length equals 14 residues. V lost 6 bases to trimming and J lost 2 bases; unmatched junction nucleotides: 4. CDR3 sequence (DNA): TGTGCCAGCAGGACGACAGGGGGTAACACTGAAGCTTTCTTT. Translated: CASRTTGGNTEAFF.

A word on this clonotype: No conserved phenylalanine or tryptophan ends this CDR3, so it is likely a read error. The chain combines TRBV7-9 with TRBJ1-1; 9 bases match TRBD1. Germline lookup yields CDR1 SEHNR and CDR2 FQNEAQ (reference sequence). This CDR3 contains 14 residues. Trimming removed 5 bases from V and 3 bases from J; junction bases left unmatched: 4. CDR3 amino acids: CASSQGQGDTEAFL. The CDR3 region has the DNA TGTGCCAGCAGCCAGGGACAGGGTGACACTGAAGCTTTCCTT.